These 15 T cell receptor beta chains originate from one sample sequenced in a study of blood T cell repertoires in COVID-19. The protocol was immunoSEQ multiplex PCR, while the TCRdb copy is restricted to in-frame clones and leaves out a portion. Of 80,000 or so clones detected, roughly 86% appear once; the ten largest clones hold 1.9%. The sequenced material came from peripheral blood. The receptors derive from a woman aged 60-75 years with acute or convalescent COVID-19.

This chain uses TRBV19 with TRBJ1-2; 10 bases line up with TRBD1. This CDR3 is 15 amino acids long. Germline V gene lookup returns CDR1 LNHDA and CDR2 SQIVND (reference sequence). J was trimmed by 5 bases and V by 5 bases; bases with no gene match: 8. The CDR3 loop reads CASSSSGTGEYGYTF. The CDR3 DNA reads as TGTGCCAGTAGTTCCTCCGGGACAGGGGAGTATGGCTACACCTTC.

The chain employs TRBV4-2 and TRBJ1-2; no reliable D call. This CDR3 spans 15 amino acids. Germline lookup yields CDR1 LGHNA and CDR2 YNFKEQ. Trimming pared 1 base from V and 3 bases from J, leaving 12 bases between. CDR3 region: CASSQGHDGDYGYTF. The DNA of the CDR3 is TGTGCCAGCAGCCAAGGACACGATGGTGACTATGGCTACACCTTC.

This chain links TRBV14 with TRBJ2-1; 8 bases agree with TRBD1. The junction had 9 bases not matched to a gene; V was cut back by 4 bases and J by 7 bases. The length of the CDR3 is 15 residues. CDR1 is SGHDN and CDR2 is FVKESK in the germline V gene. DNA of the CDR3: TGTGCCAGCAGCCGGGGCCGGGACAGGATAAATGAGCAGTTCTTC. Amino acid sequence: CASSRGRDRINEQFF.

The rearrangement uses TRBV11-2 and TRBJ1-3; the match to TRBD1 covers 7 bases. Trimming removed 5 bases from V and 2 bases from J; junction bases left unmatched: 6. CDR3 size: 15 residues. CDR1 is SGHAT, CDR2 FQNNGV, per germline. The CDR3 spells CASSTSGGAGNTIYF. In DNA, the CDR3 is TGTGCCAGCAGCACCTCAGGGGGTGCTGGAAACACCATATATTTT.

The rearrangement links TRBV27 to TRBJ1-5; D uncertain. This CDR3 region has 14 residues. Germline loops: CDR1 MNHEY, CDR2 SMNVEV (reference sequence). V was clipped by 3 bases and J by 4 bases, with 10 bases between them. CDR3 region: CASSFGERNQPQHF. DNA of the CDR3: TGTGCCAGCAGTTTCGGGGAGAGGAATCAGCCCCAGCATTTT.

The V gene is TRBV5-4, the J gene TRBJ2-5, with TRBD1 identical over 9 bases. Germline V gene lookup returns CDR1 SGHNT and CDR2 YYREEE (reference sequence). Trimming took 4 bases from V and 1 from J; bases not matched to a gene: 14. This CDR3 contains 18 residues. CDR3 DNA sequence: TGTGCCAGCAGCCATATTATAGGGACAGGGAAGAGCCAAGAGACCCAGTACTTC. Residues: CASSHIIGTGKSQETQYF.

V usage is TRBV7-2 and J usage is TRBJ2-1; 9 nucleotides align to TRBD2. The CDR3 spans 15 residues. The germline V gene has CDR1 SGHTA and CDR2 FQGNSA. Unmatched junction bases numbered 11, after V lost 7 bases and J lost 7 bases. The CDR3 protein is CASTPRGGGANEQFF. CDR3 sequence (DNA): TGTGCCAGCACCCCCAGGGGCGGGGGGGCGAATGAGCAGTTCTTC.

On this clone: Other nucleotide sequences from this sample produce the same CDR3. The chain uses TRBV11-3 and TRBJ2-3; 7 positions agree with TRBD1. Germline V gene sequence: CDR1 SGHNT, CDR2 YENEEA. This CDR3 has 13 residues. Trimming at V came to 3 bases and at J to 3 bases, leaving 0 bases not matched to a gene. The CDR3 loop reads CASSLGQTDTQYF. In DNA, the CDR3 is TGTGCCAGCAGCTTGGGACAGACAGATACGCAGTATTTT.

V is TRBV7-9 and J is TRBJ2-3; weak D call: TRBD1 (6 bases). V lost 3 bases and J 6 bases, leaving 13 bases between the germline ends. Per the germline V gene, CDR1 is SEHNR and CDR2 is FQNEAQ (reference sequence). The CDR3 extends over 14 amino acids. CDR3 bases: TGTGCCAGCAGCTTCAGGGGCTGGGCGGATACGCAGTATTTT. It specifies CASSFRGWADTQYF. The full variable domain, with the rest looked up from reference TRBV7-9 and TRBJ2-3, is DTGVSQNPRHKITKRGQNVTFRCDPISEHNRLYWYRQTLGQGPEFLTYFQNEAQLEKSRLLSDRFSAERPKGSFSTLEIQRTEQGDSAMYLCASSFRGWADTQYFGPGTRLTVL.

In DNA, the CDR3 is TGTGCCAGCAGCCGCCGGGGGGGCGAGCTCAATGAGCAGTTCTTC. The encoded protein is CASSRRGGELNEQFF. This chain uses TRBV7-6 with TRBJ2-1, with TRBD2 identical over 8 bases. CDR3 length: 15 amino acids. The J segment lost 6 bases and the V segment lost 5 bases, leaving 9 bases of the junction unmatched. Germline loops: CDR1 SGHVS, CDR2 FNYEAQ.

V and J are TRBV6-5 and TRBJ1-4; D is possibly TRBD1 (6 bases). Trimming pared 6 bases from V and 11 bases from J, leaving 19 bases between. CDR1 is MNHEY, CDR2 SVGAGI, per germline. This CDR3 spans 14 amino acids. The CDR3 is CASSPEFAGVKLFF. CDR3 coding DNA: TGTGCCAGCAGCCCGGAGTTTGCAGGGGTGAAACTGTTTTTT.

This chain joins TRBV2 and TRBJ1-5; a possible D gene is TRBD1 (6 bases). V was clipped by 4 bases and J by 3 bases, with 10 bases between them. The CDR3 length is 14 residues. Germline assignment: CDR1 SNHLY and CDR2 FYNNEI. The CDR3 loop is CASSVDRFNQPQHF. The CDR3 nucleotides are TGTGCCAGCAGTGTCGACAGGTTCAATCAGCCCCAGCATTTT.

This clone was observed a handful of times. The rearrangement uses TRBV28 and TRBJ1-2; no firm D call. V was clipped by 3 bases and J by 5 bases, with 4 bases between them. CDR3 size: 11 residues. Germline CDR1 MDHEN, CDR2 SYDVKM. The DNA of the CDR3 is TGTGCCAGCAGTTTTCAGTATGGCTACACCTTC. Translated: CASSFQYGYTF.

This clone was detected only once. This sequence joins TRBV7-3 and TRBJ2-3; 10 bases agree with TRBD1. The CDR3 totals 15 residues. The trim removed 4 bases at V and 4 bases at J, leaving 5 bases unmatched. Germline assignment: CDR1 SGHTA and CDR2 FQGTGA. CDR3 nucleotides: TGTGCCAGCAGCTCCTCGGGACAGGGGCCAGATACGCAGTATTTT. It encodes CASSSSGQGPDTQYF.

The chain employs TRBV6-2 or TRBV6-3 and TRBJ2-1; TRBD2 matches 8 bases. The CDR3 spans 16 residues. Germline trimming cut 5 bases from V and 6 bases from J; bases unmatched to any gene: 12. The germline gives CDR1 MNHEY, CDR2 SVGEGT. The CDR3 nucleotides are TGTGCCAGCAGTGGCAGAGGAGCGGGAGCTGGCAATGAGCAGTTCTTC. Its protein product is CASSGRGAGAGNEQFF.